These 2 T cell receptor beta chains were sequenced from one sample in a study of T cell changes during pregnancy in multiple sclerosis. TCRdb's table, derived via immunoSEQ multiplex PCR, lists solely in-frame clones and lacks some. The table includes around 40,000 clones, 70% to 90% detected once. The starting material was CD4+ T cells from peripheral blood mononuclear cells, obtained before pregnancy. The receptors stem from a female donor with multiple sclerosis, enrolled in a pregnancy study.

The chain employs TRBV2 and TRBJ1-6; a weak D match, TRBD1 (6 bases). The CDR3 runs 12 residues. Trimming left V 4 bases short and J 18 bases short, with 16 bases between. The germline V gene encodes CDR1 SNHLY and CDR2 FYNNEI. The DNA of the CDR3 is TGTGCCAGCAGTGGTTCCGGACAGTCTCCCCACTTT. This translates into CASSGSGQSPHF.

The DNA for the CDR3 is TGTGCCAGCAGCCTGACAGGCCTGATCACTGGGGCCAACGTCCTGACTTTC. Amino acids: CASSLTGLITGANVLTF. V is TRBV5-4 and J is TRBJ2-6; D may be TRBD1 (6 bases). The CDR3 covers 17 residues. Trimming stripped 4 bases from V and 2 bases from J, with 16 bases between. The germline CDR1 and CDR2 sequences are SGHNT and YYREEE (reference sequence).